This T cell receptor beta chain was captured by sequencing in a study of T cell responses to AZD1222 COVID-19 vaccine. Background on the study: Second-dose intervals of approximately 4 or approximately 12 weeks were pooled.

Study outcomes and limitations: The study sampled repertoires only after the peak T cell response. Per reports, nearly half of all spike-specific TCRs target regions that are unmutated in variants. Among the donors, most were white British and more were female, and clonal diversity was possibly underestimated.

Germline V gene lookup returns CDR1 SEHNR and CDR2 FQNEAQ (reference sequence). The CDR3 has 18 residues. V lost 3 bases and J lost 7, with 24 bases in between. A remark on this clone: No antigen is known for it.

TCRdb's copy holds only in-frame clones and misses some; the assay was immunoSEQ multiplex PCR. The sample has over 90,000 clones, about 88% seen once. The clonotype was recovered from an adult in good health. The chain links TRBV7-9 to TRBJ1-4; no reliable D call. The sample consisted of peripheral blood, taken on day 0 of AZD1222 vaccination. CDR3 nucleotides: TGTGCCAGCAGCTTTTTCGCGCTGACGGCCGAGGGAGGTGAAAAACTGTTTTTT. It translates to CASSFFALTAEGGEKLFF.